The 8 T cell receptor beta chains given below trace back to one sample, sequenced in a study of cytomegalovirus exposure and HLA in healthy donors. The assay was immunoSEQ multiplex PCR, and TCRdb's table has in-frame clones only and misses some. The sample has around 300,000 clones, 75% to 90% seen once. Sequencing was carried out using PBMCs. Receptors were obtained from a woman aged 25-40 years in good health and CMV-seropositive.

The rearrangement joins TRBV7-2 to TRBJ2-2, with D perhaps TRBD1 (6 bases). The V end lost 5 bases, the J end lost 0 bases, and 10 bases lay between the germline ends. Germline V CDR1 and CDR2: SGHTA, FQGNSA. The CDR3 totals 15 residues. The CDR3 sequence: CASSRTGSNTGELFF. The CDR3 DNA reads TGTGCCAGCAGCCGAACAGGGTCGAACACCGGGGAGCTGTTTTTT.

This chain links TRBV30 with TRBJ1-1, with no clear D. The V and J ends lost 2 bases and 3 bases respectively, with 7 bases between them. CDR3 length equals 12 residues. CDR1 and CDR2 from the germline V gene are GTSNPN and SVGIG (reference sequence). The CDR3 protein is CAWSLPHTEAFF. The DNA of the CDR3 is TGTGCCTGGAGTCTTCCACACACTGAAGCTTTCTTT.

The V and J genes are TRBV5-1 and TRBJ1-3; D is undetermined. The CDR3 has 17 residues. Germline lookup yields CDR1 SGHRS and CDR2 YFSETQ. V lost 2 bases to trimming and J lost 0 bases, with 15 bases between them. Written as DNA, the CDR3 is TGCGCCAGCAGCTTTGACCGGGCCCTACCCTCTGGAAACACCATATATTTT. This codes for CASSFDRALPSGNTIYF.

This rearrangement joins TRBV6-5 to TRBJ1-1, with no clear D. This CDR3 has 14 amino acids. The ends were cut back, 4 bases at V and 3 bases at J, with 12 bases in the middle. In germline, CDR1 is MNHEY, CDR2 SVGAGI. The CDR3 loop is CASSSEPRDTEAFF. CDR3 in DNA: TGTGCCAGCAGTTCAGAGCCGAGGGACACTGAAGCTTTCTTT.

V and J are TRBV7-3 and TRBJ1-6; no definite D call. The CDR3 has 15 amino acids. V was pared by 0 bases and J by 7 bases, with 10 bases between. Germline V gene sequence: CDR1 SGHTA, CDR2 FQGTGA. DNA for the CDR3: TGTGCCAGCAGCTTAACCCCCGGTGGAAATTCACCCCTCCACTTT. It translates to CASSLTPGGNSPLHF.

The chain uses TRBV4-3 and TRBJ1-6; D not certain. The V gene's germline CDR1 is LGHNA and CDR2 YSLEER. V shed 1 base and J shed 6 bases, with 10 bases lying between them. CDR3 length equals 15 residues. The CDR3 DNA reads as TGCGCCAGCAGCCAAGGACCCGGAGTTAATTCACCCCTCCACTTT. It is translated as CASSQGPGVNSPLHF.

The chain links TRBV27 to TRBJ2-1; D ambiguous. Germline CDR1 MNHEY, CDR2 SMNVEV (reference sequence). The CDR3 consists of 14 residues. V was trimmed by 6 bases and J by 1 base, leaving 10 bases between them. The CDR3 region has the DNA TGTGCCAGCAGATATAGTGGTTCCTACAATGAGCAGTTCTTC. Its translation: CASRYSGSYNEQFF.

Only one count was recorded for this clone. The CDR3 is CASSSPGGIGGFYEQYF. Written as DNA, the CDR3 is TGTGCCAGCAGTTCCCCAGGGGGGATAGGGGGCTTTTACGAGCAGTACTTC. The chain has TRBV7-2 and TRBJ2-7; D is perhaps TRBD1 (7 bases). V was clipped by 6 bases and J by 4 bases, with 25 bases between them. CDR1 is SGHTA, CDR2 FQGNSA, per germline. The CDR3 contains 17 residues.